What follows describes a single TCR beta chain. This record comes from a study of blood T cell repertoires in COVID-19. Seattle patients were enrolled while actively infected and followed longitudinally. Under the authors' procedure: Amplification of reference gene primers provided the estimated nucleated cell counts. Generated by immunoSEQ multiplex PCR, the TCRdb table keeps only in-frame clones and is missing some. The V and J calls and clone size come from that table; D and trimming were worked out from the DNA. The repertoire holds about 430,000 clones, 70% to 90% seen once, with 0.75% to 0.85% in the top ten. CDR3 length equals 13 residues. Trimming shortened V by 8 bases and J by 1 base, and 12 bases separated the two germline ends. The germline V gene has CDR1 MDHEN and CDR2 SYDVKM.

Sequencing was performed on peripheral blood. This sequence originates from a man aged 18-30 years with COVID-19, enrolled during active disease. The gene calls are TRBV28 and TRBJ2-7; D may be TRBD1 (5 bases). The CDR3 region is CASEIRGSYEQYF. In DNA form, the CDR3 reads TGTGCCAGCGAGATAAGGGGTTCCTACGAGCAGTACTTC.